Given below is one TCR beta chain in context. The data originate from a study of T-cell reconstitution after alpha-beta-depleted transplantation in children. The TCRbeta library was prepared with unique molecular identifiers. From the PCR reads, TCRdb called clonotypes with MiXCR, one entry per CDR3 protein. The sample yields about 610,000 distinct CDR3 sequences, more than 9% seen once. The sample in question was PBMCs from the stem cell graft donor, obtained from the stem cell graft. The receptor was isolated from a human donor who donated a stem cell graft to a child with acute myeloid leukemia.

CDR3 in amino acids: CASSFRREDEQFF. CDR3 nucleotide sequence: TGCGCCAGCAGCTTCCGGCGGGAGGATGAGCAGTTCTTC. The chain has TRBV5-1 and TRBJ2-1, with 8 bases fitting TRBD2. V trimming: 2 bases; J trimming: 8 bases; junction bases outside the gene matches: 3. Germline CDR1 and CDR2: SGHRS and YFSETQ. The CDR3 sequence is 13 residues long.